This T cell receptor beta chain was sequenced during a study of cytomegalovirus exposure and HLA in healthy donors. Study-level results: Cytomegalovirus status was reportedly diagnosed by the classifier with high sensitivity and specificity. Some V segments could not be told apart, so they were left out, TRBV6-2 and TRBV6-3 among them.

V was shortened by 5 bases and J by 2 bases, with 13 bases between the two germline ends. Germline V CDR1 and CDR2: SGHTA, FQGNSA. CDR3 length: 14 amino acids. The PCR was carried out with 60 Vbeta primers and 13 Jbeta primers. Study processing details: An analysis performed later counted roughly 79 million unique TCR beta chains (approximately 10 million of them shared). The table came from immunoSEQ multiplex PCR; TCRdb's copy has only in-frame clones and leaves some out. The D gene and trimming were derived from the DNA, and the V and J assignments and clone size from that table. The sample contains 75,000 to 90,000 clones, 70% to 85% of which appear only once. As for this clone: Its target is unknown.

Regarding donors, all were healthy bone marrow donors. The receptor comes from a man aged 25-40 years in good health and CMV-seropositive. Sequencing input: PBMCs. The rearrangement joins TRBV7-2 to TRBJ2-7; weak D call: TRBD2 (7 bases). CDR3 coding DNA: TGTGCCAGCAGCCTTGGGGGGGCCACCTACGAGCAGTACTTC. Translation gives CASSLGGATYEQYF.